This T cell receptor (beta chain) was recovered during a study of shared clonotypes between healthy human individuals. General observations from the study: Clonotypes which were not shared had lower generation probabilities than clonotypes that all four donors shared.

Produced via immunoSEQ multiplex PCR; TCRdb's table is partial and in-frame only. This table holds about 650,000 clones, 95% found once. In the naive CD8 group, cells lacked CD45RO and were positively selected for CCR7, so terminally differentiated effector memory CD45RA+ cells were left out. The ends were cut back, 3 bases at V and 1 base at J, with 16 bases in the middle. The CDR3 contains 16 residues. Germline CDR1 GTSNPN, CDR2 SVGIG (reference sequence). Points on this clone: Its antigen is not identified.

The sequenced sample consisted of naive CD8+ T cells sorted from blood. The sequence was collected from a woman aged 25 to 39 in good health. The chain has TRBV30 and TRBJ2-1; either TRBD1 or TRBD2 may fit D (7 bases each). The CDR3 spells CAWRGPQGGSYNEQFF. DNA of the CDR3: TGTGCCTGGAGGGGACCTCAGGGGGGGTCCTACAATGAGCAGTTCTTC.